The 18 T cell receptor beta chains below come from one sample, sequenced in a study of Ad26.COV2.S vaccination and SARS-CoV-2 variants. Treatment given: over 15 received Ad26.COV2.S at low or high dose, single or two shots; about 5 received placebo; per-sample allocation not given. Samples came from day 63 after the first vaccine or placebo injection. Measured with immunoSEQ multiplex PCR; TCRdb has only the in-frame clones, and not every one. The table has more than 300,000 clones, about 89% seen once. Sequenced material: peripheral blood, taken in a trial of Ad26.COV2.S vaccine versus placebo. The receptor source for this set is a person between 18 and 60 years old who received the Ad26.COV2.S COVID-19 vaccine or a placebo.

A word on this clone: The same CDR3 is also encoded by other DNA sequences in this sample. V and J are TRBV9 and TRBJ2-1; possibly TRBD1 or TRBD2 for D (5 bases each). CDR1 and CDR2 (germline): SGDLS, YYNGEE. Between the trimmed V and J ends, which lost 0 bases and 3 bases, there was a span of 10 bases. The CDR3 consists of 15 residues. The CDR3 region has the DNA TGTGCCAGCAGCGTAGGGGGGACCGTCTACAATGAGCAGTTCTTC. Residues: CASSVGGTVYNEQFF.

This clone was seen only a few times. The chain links TRBV18 to TRBJ2-7; D is unresolved. The CDR3 is made up of 14 amino acids. V lost 3 bases, J lost 2 bases, and 11 bases lay in between. Germline V CDR1 and CDR2: KGHSH, LQKENI. CDR3 amino acids: CASSPGSEPYEQYF. The CDR3 bases are TGTGCCAGCTCACCCGGATCCGAGCCCTACGAGCAGTACTTC. The complete variable domain, with remaining parts taken from reference TRBV18 and TRBJ2-7, reads NAGVMQNPRHLVRRRGQEARLRCSPMKGHSHVYWYRQLPEEGLKFMVYLQKENIIDESGMPKERFSAEFPKEGPSILRIQQVVRGDSAAYFCASSPGSEPYEQYFGPGTRLTVT.

The chain is built from TRBV7-3 and TRBJ1-1; D is ambiguous. This CDR3 spans 15 amino acids. V was shortened by 1 base and J by 0 bases, with 9 bases between the two germline ends. Germline V gene lookup returns CDR1 SGHTA and CDR2 FQGTGA. The CDR3 DNA is TGTGCCAGCAGCTTAAATCCGAATATGAACACTGAAGCTTTCTTT. Residues: CASSLNPNMNTEAFF.

The J gene is TRBJ1-2, the V gene TRBV19; 8 positions agree with TRBD1. The V segment lost 7 bases and the J segment 7 bases; nucleotides outside the gene matches: 8. The CDR3 totals 13 residues. Germline CDR1 and CDR2: LNHDA and SQIVND (reference sequence). CDR3 loop: CASNLRTGLGYTF. CDR3 DNA: TGTGCCAGTAACCTCAGGACAGGGCTTGGCTACACCTTC.

V and J are TRBV18 and TRBJ2-1; no definite D call. The CDR3 runs to 11 residues. V gave up 6 bases and J gave up 6 bases, with 6 bases separating them. The germline gives CDR1 KGHSH, CDR2 LQKENI. The chain's CDR3 is CASSNGNEQFF. The CDR3 region has the DNA TGTGCCAGCTCTAACGGCAATGAGCAGTTCTTC.

The rearrangement joins TRBV6-1 to TRBJ2-3, with 9 bases matching TRBD2. The CDR3 is 15 amino acids. V gave up 2 bases and J gave up 0 bases; unmatched junction bases: 0. Per germline, CDR1 MNHNS and CDR2 SASEGT. The CDR3 sequence: CASSELAGSTDTQYF. Here the CDR3 DNA reads TGTGCCAGCAGTGAACTAGCGGGAAGCACAGATACGCAGTATTTT.

This clone was observed a few times. This chain joins TRBV7-3 and TRBJ1-3, with D possibly TRBD1 on 6 matching bases. There are 15 residues in the CDR3. Germline-derived CDR1 and CDR2 are SGHTA and FQGTGA. V was clipped by 4 bases and J by 3 bases, with 13 bases between them. CDR3: CASSSLGGLGNTIYF. The DNA of the CDR3 is TGTGCCAGCAGCTCCCTCGGGGGGCTTGGAAACACCATATATTTT.

The chain combines TRBV19 with TRBJ2-1; 10 bases match TRBD1. After removal of 5 bases from V and 4 bases from J, the junction contained 8 bases not matched to a gene. This CDR3 contains 16 residues. CDR1 and CDR2 from the germline V gene are LNHDA and SQIVND (reference sequence). The CDR3 nucleotides are TGTGCCAGTAGTTCCTCGGACAGGGGGGTTTACAATGAGCAGTTCTTC. Translation gives CASSSSDRGVYNEQFF. Full variable domain (remainder filled in from reference TRBV19 and TRBJ2-1): DGGITQSPKYLFRKEGQNVTLSCEQNLNHDAMYWYRQDPGQGLRLIYYSQIVNDFQKGDIAEGYSVSREKKESFPLTVTSAQKNPTAFYLCASSSSDRGVYNEQFFGPGTRLTVL.

This chain uses TRBV9 with TRBJ2-1, with 7 bases that match TRBD1. CDR1 is SGDLS and CDR2 is YYNGEE in the germline V gene. The CDR3 runs 15 residues. J lost 2 bases, V lost 1 base, and 3 bases had no gene match. CDR3 sequence: CASSVSQGAYNEQFF. DNA of the CDR3: TGTGCCAGCAGCGTATCCCAGGGGGCCTACAATGAGCAGTTCTTC.

The chain is built from TRBV29-1 and TRBJ2-6; 8 bases agree with TRBD2. Germline V gene sequence: CDR1 SQVTM, CDR2 ANQGSEA. With V trimmed by 4 bases and J by 3 bases, 8 bases remained unmatched. The CDR3 has 16 amino acids. CDR3 region: CSVASGRANGANVLTF. CDR3 DNA sequence: TGCAGCGTTGCCTCCGGGAGGGCTAATGGGGCCAACGTCCTGACTTTC.

The genes are TRBV10-3 and TRBJ2-7; D is ambiguous. This CDR3 is 11 amino acids long. Trimming left V 3 bases short and J 2 bases short, with 2 bases between. Germline assignment: CDR1 ENHRY and CDR2 SYGVKD. CDR3 nucleotide sequence: TGTGCCATCAGTGACACCTACGAGCAGTACTTC. This translates into CAISDTYEQYF.

The chain combines TRBV5-5 with TRBJ2-4; D remains unclear. Germline loops: CDR1 SGHKS, CDR2 YYEKEE (reference sequence). Deletions cut 4 bases from V and 0 bases from J, with 8 bases between. The CDR3 has 14 amino acids. In DNA, the CDR3 is TGTGCCAGCAGCCCAACCTTAGCCAAAAACATTCAGTACTTC. This sequence encodes CASSPTLAKNIQYF.

This chain connects TRBV7-8 to TRBJ2-7, with D possibly matching TRBD2 (5 bases). Trimming left V 4 bases short and J 2 bases short, with 18 bases between. The length of the CDR3 is 16 residues. Germline CDR1 reads SGHVS; CDR2 reads FQNEAQ. The CDR3 DNA follows: TGTGCCAGCAGCTCCTACCCTAGGACTTCTACCTACGAGCAGTACTTC. Its translation: CASSSYPRTSTYEQYF.

V is TRBV28 and J is TRBJ2-1; no reliable D call. Trimming cost V 3 bases and J 7 bases, with 7 bases left between them. Germline lookup yields CDR1 MDHEN and CDR2 SYDVKM. The CDR3 totals 12 residues. CDR3 DNA sequence: TGTGCCAGCAGTTTTCTATTAAATGAGCAGTTCTTC. Translation gives CASSFLLNEQFF.

The chain combines TRBV9 with TRBJ1-2, with D maybe TRBD1 (5 bases). The CDR3 is made up of 15 amino acids. The germline V and J ends were trimmed by 0 bases and 3 bases, with 12 bases remaining between them. CDR1 SGDLS and CDR2 YYNGEE come from the germline V gene. CDR3 loop: CASSVARDRDYGYTF. As DNA, the CDR3 is TGTGCCAGCAGCGTAGCTAGGGACCGTGACTATGGCTACACCTTC.

The chain uses TRBV5-6 and TRBJ1-1; D uncertain. V lost 0 bases and J lost 0, with 6 bases in between. The germline V gene encodes CDR1 SGHDT and CDR2 YYEEEE. The CDR3 spans 14 residues. In DNA, the CDR3 is TGTGCCAGCAGCTTGGTACAATTGAACACTGAAGCTTTCTTT. It encodes CASSLVQLNTEAFF.

This chain uses TRBV19 with TRBJ1-1, with 9 bases identical to TRBD1. CDR3 length: 13 residues. Germline CDR1 reads LNHDA; CDR2 reads SQIVND (reference sequence). The J segment lost 4 bases and the V segment lost 5 bases, leaving 2 bases of the junction unmatched. CDR3 sequence (DNA): TGTGCCAGTAGTGGGGGACAGGGCACTGAAGCTTTCTTT. It is translated as CASSGGQGTEAFF.

CDR3 coding DNA: TGCGCCAGCAGGCTGGACGGAAGCTCTGGGGCCAACGTCCTGACTTTC. Amino acids: CASRLDGSSGANVLTF. The chain carries TRBV5-1 and TRBJ2-6; D is unclear. This CDR3 is 16 amino acids long. Trimming stripped 5 bases from V and 0 bases from J, with 12 bases between. The germline CDR1 and CDR2 sequences are SGHRS and YFSETQ.